This T cell receptor (beta chain) is from a study of blood T cell repertoires in COVID-19. Study context: Nucleic acid was either cDNA or gDNA, and it came from T cells, B-cell-depleted T cells, or PBMCs.

CDR3 length equals 13 residues. CDR1 is SGHDN and CDR2 is FVKESK in the germline V gene. V gave up 4 bases and J gave up 11 bases, with 17 bases separating them. In Cohort 3, a recovered donor had either two negative PCRs, clearance, or symptom resolution. The repertoire was sequenced with immunoSEQ multiplex PCR; TCRdb's copy has only in-frame clones and lacks some. The sample includes some 180,000 clones, more than 70% of them seen just once. This clone was picked up many times. J is TRBJ1-1 and V is TRBV14, with unresolved D. Sequencing was performed on PBMCs or T cells enriched from blood (not recorded which). This sequence was found in a man aged 35 to 55 who had recovered from COVID-19. The CDR3 DNA reads TGTGCCAGCAGCCCGGTTTCGTCGGGAGAGGCTTTCTTT. It encodes CASSPVSSGEAFF.